The 2 T cell receptor beta chains listed next were all sequenced from one sample in a study of T-cell memory formation after mild COVID-19. In TCRdb, the 5' RACE reads were re-called with MiXCR into one record per CDR3 protein. The sample has approximately 300,000 distinct CDR3 sequences, roughly 15% seen once. The sample taken for sequencing was PBMCs or a T cell subset sorted from them (not recorded which). The receptor set was obtained from a man aged 18-30 years who had mild COVID-19 (a few samples of this study predate the infection). Cell type and time point are not known.

The gene calls are TRBV7-9 and TRBJ1-3; D not certain. V lost 5 bases and J 2 bases, leaving 10 bases between the germline ends. The germline V gene encodes CDR1 SEHNR and CDR2 FQNEAQ (reference sequence). The CDR3 runs to 14 residues. DNA for the CDR3: TGTGCCAGCAGCCCGAGGACCGCTGGAAACACCATATATTTT. This sequence encodes CASSPRTAGNTIYF.

This clonotype has more than one count but fewer than ten. The chain uses TRBV12-3 or TRBV12-4 and TRBJ2-3; unclear D gene. V shed 3 bases and J shed 6 bases, with 13 bases lying between them. The CDR3 runs to 14 residues. CDR3 residues: CASSLLSLMDTQYF. CDR3 nucleotides: TGTGCCAGCAGTTTGTTGTCGCTGATGGATACGCAGTATTTT.